Shown below are 15 T cell receptor beta chains from a single sample sequenced in a study of T cell changes during pregnancy in multiple sclerosis. Sequencing used immunoSEQ multiplex PCR; TCRdb keeps in-frame clones, though not all of them. The sample shows fewer than 45,000 clones, 88% of them seen only once. Sequences were derived from CD8+ T cells from peripheral blood mononuclear cells, sampled in the third trimester of pregnancy. The receptors shown here come from a female donor with multiple sclerosis, enrolled in a pregnancy study.

The DNA for the CDR3 is TGTGCCAGCAGCTTAGCGGGGGGGTTCTACGAGCAGTTCTTC. Its protein is CASSLAGGFYEQFF. The chain couples TRBV7-8 to TRBJ2-1; 7 nucleotides match TRBD2. Germline V gives CDR1 SGHVS, CDR2 FQNEAQ. The CDR3 is 14 residues long. Trimming at V came to 0 bases and at J to 10 bases, leaving 6 bases not matched to a gene.

This chain uses TRBV27 with TRBJ1-6; maybe TRBD1 (6 bases). V dropped 6 bases and J dropped 9 bases, with 9 bases sitting between them. The CDR3 consists of 12 residues. Germline CDR1 is MNHEY and CDR2 is SMNVEV (reference sequence). CDR3 DNA sequence: TGTGCCAGCAGACTCAGGGGTTCACCCCTCCACTTT. Its protein is CASRLRGSPLHF.

The V call is TRBV10-1, the J call TRBJ2-7, with D perhaps matching TRBD2 (5 bases). The V end lost 7 bases, the J end lost 9 bases, and 16 bases lay between the germline ends. This CDR3 region has 12 residues. Germline CDR1 reads WNHNN; CDR2 reads SYGVQD (reference sequence). CDR3 amino acids: CASIGPSGMQYF. DNA of the CDR3: TGCGCCAGCATCGGACCTTCGGGGATGCAGTACTTC.

This chain joins TRBV2 and TRBJ2-5, with 10 positions matching TRBD2. J lost 0 bases, V lost 3 bases, and 7 bases had no gene match. The CDR3 contains 17 residues. Germline values: CDR1 SNHLY, CDR2 FYNNEI. CDR3 protein: CASSDHLAGVHQETQYF. DNA for the CDR3: TGTGCCAGCAGTGACCACCTAGCGGGGGTACACCAAGAGACCCAGTACTTC.

The chain joins TRBV6-5 to TRBJ2-7; TRBD2 might be the D (5 bases). The germline CDR1 and CDR2 sequences are MNHEY and SVGAGI. There are 14 residues in the CDR3. With 6 bases removed from V and 3 bases from J, the gap between germline ends came to 15 bases. In nucleotides, the CDR3 is TGTGCCAGCAGCCACGGGGAGAGGGACTACGAGCAGTACTTC. Its translation is CASSHGERDYEQYF.

J is TRBJ1-1 and V is TRBV5-1; tentative D call: TRBD1 (5 bases). Per the germline V gene, CDR1 is SGHRS and CDR2 is YFSETQ. The CDR3 is made up of 12 amino acids. Trimming removed 5 bases at V and 4 bases at J, with 9 bases between. The CDR3 DNA sequence: TGCGCCAGCAGTCAGGGTCTCACTGAAGCTTTCTTT. Its translation is CASSQGLTEAFF.

The V call is TRBV7-9, the J call TRBJ1-5; the match to TRBD1 covers 7 bases. The CDR3 contains 14 residues. Trimming at V came to 10 bases and at J to 5 bases, leaving 11 bases not matched to a gene. Germline loops: CDR1 SEHNR, CDR2 FQNEAQ (reference sequence). Here the CDR3 DNA reads TGTGCCACAACGAAAGGGGGCGGTTATCAGCCCCAGCATTTT. Translating it yields CATTKGGGYQPQHF.

The CDR3 sequence: CASSYSIRGMSTEAFF. In DNA, the CDR3 is TGTGCCAGCAGTTACTCGATTCGGGGTATGAGCACTGAAGCTTTCTTT. This rearrangement joins TRBV6-5 to TRBJ1-1, with no clear D. Germline-derived CDR1 and CDR2 are MNHEY and SVGAGI. The CDR3 loop spans 16 amino acids. V was shortened by 0 bases and J by 4 bases, with 15 bases between the two germline ends.

The chain employs TRBV19 and TRBJ1-2, with no clear D. The germline gives CDR1 LNHDA, CDR2 SQIVND (reference sequence). The CDR3 contains 16 residues. Trimming took off 4 bases at V and 3 bases at J, with 18 bases between the two ends. The CDR3 sequence is CASSTKQLEQYYGYTF. For the CDR3, the DNA is TGTGCCAGTAGTACCAAACAACTGGAACAGTACTATGGCTACACCTTC.

The V gene is TRBV4-1, the J gene TRBJ2-1, with 7 bases identical to TRBD2. V dropped 2 bases and J dropped 0; count of bases not matched to a gene: 13. The CDR3 runs to 19 residues. Per the germline V gene, CDR1 is MGHRA and CDR2 is YSYEKL. The CDR3 spells CASSQPPSSGVSSYNEQFF. In nucleotides, the CDR3 is TGCGCCAGCAGCCAACCACCCTCCAGCGGGGTGAGCTCCTACAATGAGCAGTTCTTC.

This chain uses TRBV7-9 with TRBJ2-7; TRBD1 might be the D (5 bases). The CDR3 extends over 15 amino acids. Germline CDR1 reads SEHNR; CDR2 reads FQNEAQ (reference sequence). V shed 4 bases and J shed 5 bases, with 18 bases lying between them. Here the CDR3 DNA reads TGTGCCAGCAGCTCCTTTCAAGGGGTGTGGAACGAGCAGTACTTC. Encoded protein: CASSSFQGVWNEQYF.

The V and J genes are TRBV30 and TRBJ2-3, with D tentatively TRBD1 (6 bases). Trimming took off 3 bases at V and 2 bases at J, with 9 bases between the two ends. The V gene's germline CDR1 is GTSNPN and CDR2 SVGIG (reference sequence). The CDR3 has 13 residues. The CDR3 region is CAWRRQDTDTQYF. The CDR3 nucleotides are TGTGCCTGGAGAAGACAGGACACAGATACGCAGTATTTT.

The chain has TRBV7-9 and TRBJ2-3; a possible D gene is TRBD2 (6 bases). The CDR3 contains 15 residues. Germline-derived CDR1 and CDR2 are SEHNR and FQNEAQ (reference sequence). Trimming cost V 1 base and J 4 bases, with 12 bases left between them. As DNA, the CDR3 is TGTGCCAGCAGCTTAGGGCCCTGGGGGGCAGATACGCAGTATTTT. It specifies CASSLGPWGADTQYF.

The chain links TRBV29-1 to TRBJ2-5; perhaps TRBD1 as D (6 bases). The J call may be mistaken, given a closer DNA end match to TRBJ2-7. Germline V gene lookup returns CDR1 SQVTM and CDR2 ANQGSEA. The CDR3 length is 15 residues. CDR3 sequence: CSVWRVGAPGYEQYF. For the CDR3, the DNA is TGCAGCGTCTGGCGAGTGGGGGCGCCGGGGTACGAGCAGTACTTC.

This sequence joins TRBV5-1 and TRBJ2-1, with 12 bases aligning to TRBD2. The CDR3 contains 17 residues. With 3 bases clipped from V and 3 bases from J, the junction kept 7 bases outside the gene matches. Germline V gene lookup returns CDR1 SGHRS and CDR2 YFSETQ. CDR3 region: CASSSRLAGARYNEQFF. DNA of the CDR3: TGCGCCAGCAGCTCTAGACTAGCGGGGGCCCGCTACAATGAGCAGTTCTTC.